This T cell receptor (beta chain) came from a study of PD-1 blockade in classical Hodgkin lymphoma. Whole-study findings and limits: Exclusion removed patients who began nivolumab under 1 year after ASCT. TCR diversity at baseline was reported to be reduced in newly diagnosed patients relative to healthy donors. CD4+ TCR diversity rose significantly by C4D1, and CD8+ TCR diversity did not.

With regard to this clone: The antigen remains undetermined.

The method was immunoSEQ multiplex PCR; TCRdb's version includes in-frame clones alone and lacks a portion of them. This table holds around 43,000 clones, over 75% found once. Patients all relapsed after autologous stem cell transplantation, and there was variation in brentuximab vedotin exposure. Best response was recorded as complete response, partial response or progressive disease. This TCR derives from a human donor with classical Hodgkin lymphoma. The sample was peripheral blood mononuclear cells (PBMCs), taken at baseline.

CDR3 region: CASSEGTSGAETQYF. In DNA form, the CDR3 reads TGTGCCAGCAGCGAGGGGACTAGCGGGGCTGAGACCCAGTACTTC. J is TRBJ2-5 and V is TRBV13; 13 nucleotides match TRBD2. In germline, CDR1 is PRHDT, CDR2 FYEKMQ (reference sequence). V shed 5 bases and J 5 bases; nucleotides not matched to a gene: 5. The CDR3 is 15 amino acids. Full variable domain (outside the CDR3, taken from reference TRBV13 and TRBJ2-5): AAGVIQSPRHLIKEKRETATLKCYPIPRHDTVYWYQQGPGQDPQFLISFYEKMQSDKGSIPDRFSAQQFSDYHSELNMSSLELGDSALYFCASSEGTSGAETQYFGPGTRLLVL.